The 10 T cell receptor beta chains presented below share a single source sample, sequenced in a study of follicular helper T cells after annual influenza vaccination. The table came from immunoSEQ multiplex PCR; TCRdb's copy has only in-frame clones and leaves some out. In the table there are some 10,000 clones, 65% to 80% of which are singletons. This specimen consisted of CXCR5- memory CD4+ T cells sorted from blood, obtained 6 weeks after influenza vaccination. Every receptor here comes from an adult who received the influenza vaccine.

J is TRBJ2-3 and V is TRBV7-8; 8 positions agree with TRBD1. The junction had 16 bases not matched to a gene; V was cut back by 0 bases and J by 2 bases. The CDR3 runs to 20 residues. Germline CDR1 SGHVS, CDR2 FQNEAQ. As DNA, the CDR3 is TGTGCCAGCAGCTTAGCCCGACAGGGGACAAAAAAGAAACACACAGATACGCAGTATTTT. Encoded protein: CASSLARQGTKKKHTDTQYF. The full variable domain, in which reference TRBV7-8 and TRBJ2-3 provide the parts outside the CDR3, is GAGVSQSPRYKVAKRGQDVALRCDPISGHVSLFWYQQALGQGPEFLTYFQNEAQLDKSGLPSDRFFAERPEGSVSTLKIQRTQQEDSAVYLCASSLARQGTKKKHTDTQYFGPGTRLTVL.

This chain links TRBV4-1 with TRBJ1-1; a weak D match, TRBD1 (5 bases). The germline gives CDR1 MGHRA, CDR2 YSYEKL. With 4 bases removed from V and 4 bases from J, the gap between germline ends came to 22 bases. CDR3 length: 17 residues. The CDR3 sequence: CASSPAGGRVVRTEAFF. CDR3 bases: TGCGCCAGCAGCCCCGCGGGGGGAAGGGTGGTTCGCACTGAAGCTTTCTTT.

This CDR3 reads CAISGASTDTQYF. The CDR3 coding sequence is TGTGCCATCTCCGGGGCTAGCACAGATACGCAGTATTTT. The chain has TRBV10-3 and TRBJ2-3, with D perhaps given as TRBD1 or TRBD2 (5 bases each). The CDR3 spans 13 residues. CDR1 ENHRY and CDR2 SYGVKD come from the germline V gene. V was clipped by 8 bases and J by 0 bases, with 9 bases between them.

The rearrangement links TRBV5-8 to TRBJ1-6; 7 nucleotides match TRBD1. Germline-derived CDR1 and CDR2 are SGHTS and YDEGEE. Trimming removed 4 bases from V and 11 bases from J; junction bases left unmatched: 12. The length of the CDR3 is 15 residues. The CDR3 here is CASSRGQVVVTPLHF. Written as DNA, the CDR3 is TGTGCCAGCAGCAGAGGACAGGTGGTGGTCACACCCCTCCACTTT.

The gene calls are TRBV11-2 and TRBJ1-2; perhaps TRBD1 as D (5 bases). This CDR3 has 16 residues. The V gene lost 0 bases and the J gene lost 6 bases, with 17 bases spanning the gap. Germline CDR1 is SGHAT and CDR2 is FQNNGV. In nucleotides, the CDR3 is TGTGCCAGCAGCTTAGATACGGGGGGGGAAGGGAATGGCTACACCTTC. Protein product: CASSLDTGGEGNGYTF.

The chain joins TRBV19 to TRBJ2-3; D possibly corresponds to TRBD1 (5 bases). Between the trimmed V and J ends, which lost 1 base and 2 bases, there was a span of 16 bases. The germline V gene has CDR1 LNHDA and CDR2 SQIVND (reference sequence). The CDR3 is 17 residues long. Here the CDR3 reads CASSIAPSSRATDTQYF. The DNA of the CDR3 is TGTGCCAGTAGTATAGCCCCTAGTAGCAGGGCCACAGATACGCAGTATTTT. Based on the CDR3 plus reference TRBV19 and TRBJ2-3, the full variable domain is DGGITQSPKYLFRKEGQNVTLSCEQNLNHDAMYWYRQDPGQGLRLIYYSQIVNDFQKGDIAEGYSVSREKKESFPLTVTSAQKNPTAFYLCASSIAPSSRATDTQYFGPGTRLTVL.

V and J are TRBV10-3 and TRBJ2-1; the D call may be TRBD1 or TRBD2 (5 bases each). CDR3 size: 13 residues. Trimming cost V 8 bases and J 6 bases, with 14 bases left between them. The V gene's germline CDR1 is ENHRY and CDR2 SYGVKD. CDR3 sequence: CAIRGGPPNEQFF. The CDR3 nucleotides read TGTGCCATCCGTGGGGGACCTCCCAATGAGCAGTTCTTC.

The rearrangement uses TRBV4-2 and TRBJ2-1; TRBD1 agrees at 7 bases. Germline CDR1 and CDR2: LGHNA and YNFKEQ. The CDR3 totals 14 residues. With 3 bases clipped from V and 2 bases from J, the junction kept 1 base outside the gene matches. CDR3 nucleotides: TGTGCCAGCAGCCACGGGACAGCCTACAATGAGCAGTTCTTC. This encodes CASSHGTAYNEQFF.

Here the CDR3 DNA reads TGTGCCAGTAGTATAGATCACGGGACGGGGGAGGCAGATACGCAGTATTTT. Protein product: CASSIDHGTGEADTQYF. J is TRBJ2-3 and V is TRBV19, with D perhaps matching TRBD2 (6 bases). V lost 0 bases and J 4 bases, leaving 17 bases between the germline ends. The CDR3 extends over 17 amino acids. Per the germline V gene, CDR1 is LNHDA and CDR2 is SQIVND (reference sequence).

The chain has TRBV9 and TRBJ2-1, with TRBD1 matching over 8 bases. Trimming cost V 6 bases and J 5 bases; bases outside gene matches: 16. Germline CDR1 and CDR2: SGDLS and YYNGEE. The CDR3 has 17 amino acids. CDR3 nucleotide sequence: TGTGCCAGCAAAGCAGGTATCGGGACAGGCCTTAACAATGAGCAGTTCTTC. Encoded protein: CASKAGIGTGLNNEQFF.